This T cell receptor beta chain emerged from a study of beta chain features in type 1 diabetes. Investigators reverse transcribed all isolated RNA, so they sequenced expressed TCRB transcripts. TCRdb's table, derived via immunoSEQ multiplex PCR, lists solely in-frame clones and lacks some. Of 400,000 to 500,000 clones listed, about 15% are singletons. A few counts support this clone. One heparinised draw of blood, averaging about 120 mL, came from each donor. Purities in excess of 95% were seen in all sorted populations. In germline, CDR1 is MNHNS, CDR2 SASEGT. CDR3 length equals 16 residues. J was trimmed by 7 bases and V by 4 bases; bases with no gene match: 11.

Material: naive CD4+ T cells from blood. This receptor was obtained from a man aged 25-45 years in good health. The chain carries TRBV6-1 and TRBJ2-7, with 12 positions matching TRBD2. The CDR3 here is CASSGRTSGALSEQYV. CDR3 nucleotides: TGTGCCAGCAGTGGACGGACTAGCGGGGCTCTGTCGGAGCAGTACGTC.